This T cell receptor beta chain stems from a study of cytomegalovirus exposure and HLA in healthy donors. Findings and limits, study-wide: Specificity of three CMV-associated chains for CMV antigens was verified in vitro.

About this clone itself: The antigen is undetermined.

The CDR3 contains 14 residues. CDR1 MNHNS and CDR2 SASEGT come from the germline V gene. V shed 8 bases and J 0 bases; nucleotides not matched to a gene: 6. Libraries were prepared by immunoSEQ multiplex PCR; TCRdb keeps only in-frame clonotypes and omits some of them. This table holds 150,000 to 200,000 clones, roughly 90% found once. The clonotype originates from a woman aged 25 to 39 in good health and CMV-seronegative. The source material was PBMCs. The chain joins TRBV6-1 to TRBJ1-2; TRBD1 matches at 7 bases. CDR3 residues: CASSRDSPNYGYTF. In DNA form, the CDR3 reads TGTGCCAGCTCCAGGGACAGCCCTAACTATGGCTACACCTTC.